This TCR beta chain was profiled in a study of Ad26.COV2.S vaccination and SARS-CoV-2 variants. Study at large: Ad26.COV2.S was injected intramuscularly once or twice, 56 days apart.

As regards this clone: Its antigen remains unknown.

Profiling relied on immunoSEQ multiplex PCR, and the TCRdb table lists in-frame clones only, not all of them. Of roughly 350,000 clones listed, about 85% are singletons. This sample's treatment: roughly 18 received Ad26.COV2.S at low or high dose, single or two shots; five or six received placebo; per-sample allocation not given. Material that was analyzed had been drawn on day 63 after the first vaccine or placebo injection. Findings and caveats of the study: Vaccinees showed greater spike-specific TCR breadth than placebo recipients.

Material: peripheral blood, obtained in a trial of Ad26.COV2.S vaccine versus placebo. The TCR originated in a person aged 18 to 59 who received the Ad26.COV2.S COVID-19 vaccine or a placebo.

The CDR3 DNA reads as TGTGCCAGCAGCTTGGGGTCCGGACAGGGCTATGGCTACACCTTC. Its protein product is CASSLGSGQGYGYTF. The chain combines TRBV5-8 with TRBJ1-2; 8 bases are shared with TRBD1. V was pared by 0 bases and J by 4 bases, with 5 bases of the junction left unmatched. Germline CDR1 and CDR2: SGHTS and YDEGEE. CDR3 length equals 15 residues.